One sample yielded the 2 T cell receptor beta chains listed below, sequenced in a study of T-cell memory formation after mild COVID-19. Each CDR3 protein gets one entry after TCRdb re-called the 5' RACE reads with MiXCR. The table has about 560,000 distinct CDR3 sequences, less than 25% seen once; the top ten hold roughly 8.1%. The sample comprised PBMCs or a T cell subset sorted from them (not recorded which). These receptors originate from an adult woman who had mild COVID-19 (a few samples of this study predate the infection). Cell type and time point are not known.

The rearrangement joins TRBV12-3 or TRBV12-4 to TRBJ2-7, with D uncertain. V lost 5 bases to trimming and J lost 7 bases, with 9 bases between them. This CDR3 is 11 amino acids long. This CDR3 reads CASSPAKEQYF. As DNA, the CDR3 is TGTGCCAGCAGTCCTGCTAAGGAGCAGTACTTC.

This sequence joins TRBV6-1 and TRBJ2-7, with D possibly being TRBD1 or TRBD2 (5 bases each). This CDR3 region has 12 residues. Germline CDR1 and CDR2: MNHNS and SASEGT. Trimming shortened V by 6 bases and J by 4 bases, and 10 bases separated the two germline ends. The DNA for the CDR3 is TGTGCCAGCAGGCCGGGACCTTACGAGCAGTACTTC. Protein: CASRPGPYEQYF.